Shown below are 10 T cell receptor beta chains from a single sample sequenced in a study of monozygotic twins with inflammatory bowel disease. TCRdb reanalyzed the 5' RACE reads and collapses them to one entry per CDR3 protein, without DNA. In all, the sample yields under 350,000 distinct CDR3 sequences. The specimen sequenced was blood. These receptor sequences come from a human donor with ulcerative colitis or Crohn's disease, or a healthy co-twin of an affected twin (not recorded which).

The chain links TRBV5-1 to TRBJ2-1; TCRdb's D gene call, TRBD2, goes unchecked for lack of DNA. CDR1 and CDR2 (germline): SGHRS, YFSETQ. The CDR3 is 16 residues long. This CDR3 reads CASSFEGSGGIHEQFF. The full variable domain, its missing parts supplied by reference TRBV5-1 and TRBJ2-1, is KAGVTQTPRYLIKTRGQQVTLSCSPISGHRSVSWYQQTPGQGLQFLFEYFSETQRNKGNFPGRFSGRQFSNSRSEMNVSTLELGDSALYLCASSFEGSGGIHEQFFGPGTRLTVL.

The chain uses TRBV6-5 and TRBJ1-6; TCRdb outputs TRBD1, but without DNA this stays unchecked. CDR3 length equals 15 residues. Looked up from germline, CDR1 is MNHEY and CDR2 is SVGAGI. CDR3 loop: CASSYSGGGDSPLHF.

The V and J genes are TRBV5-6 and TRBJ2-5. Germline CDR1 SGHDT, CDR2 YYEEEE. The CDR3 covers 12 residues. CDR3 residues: CASSIKTGTQYF. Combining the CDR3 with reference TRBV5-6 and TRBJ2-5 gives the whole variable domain DAGVTQSPTHLIKTRGQQVTLRCSPKSGHDTVSWYQQALGQGPQFIFQYYEEEERQRGNFPDRFSGHQFPNYSSELNVNALLLGDSALYLCASSIKTGTQYFGPGTRLLVL.

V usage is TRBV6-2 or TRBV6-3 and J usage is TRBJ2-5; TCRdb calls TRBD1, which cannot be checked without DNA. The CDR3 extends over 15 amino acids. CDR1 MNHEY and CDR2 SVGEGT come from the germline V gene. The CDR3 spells CASSYRTGVLKTQYF.

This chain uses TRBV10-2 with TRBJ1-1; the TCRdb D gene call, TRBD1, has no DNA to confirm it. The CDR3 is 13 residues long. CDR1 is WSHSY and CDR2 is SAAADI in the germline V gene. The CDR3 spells CASSGAPRGEAFF.

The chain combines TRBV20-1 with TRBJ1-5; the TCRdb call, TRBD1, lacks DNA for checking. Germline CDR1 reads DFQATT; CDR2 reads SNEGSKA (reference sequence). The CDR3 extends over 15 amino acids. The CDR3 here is CSARSARLQSQPQHF.

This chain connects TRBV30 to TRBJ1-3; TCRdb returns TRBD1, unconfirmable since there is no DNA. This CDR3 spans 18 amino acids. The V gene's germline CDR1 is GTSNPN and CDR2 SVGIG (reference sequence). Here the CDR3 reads CAWSAPWGQGTFGNTIYF.

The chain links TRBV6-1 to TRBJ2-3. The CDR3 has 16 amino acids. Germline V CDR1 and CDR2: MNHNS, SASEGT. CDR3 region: CASFSHQPSSTDTQYF.

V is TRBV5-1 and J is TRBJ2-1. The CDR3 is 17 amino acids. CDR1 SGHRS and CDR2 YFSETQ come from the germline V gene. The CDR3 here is CASSLAGLLAGDYEQFF.

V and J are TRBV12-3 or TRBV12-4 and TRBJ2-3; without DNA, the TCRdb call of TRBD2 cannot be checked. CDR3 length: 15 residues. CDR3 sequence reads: CASSLGTSGLDTQYF.